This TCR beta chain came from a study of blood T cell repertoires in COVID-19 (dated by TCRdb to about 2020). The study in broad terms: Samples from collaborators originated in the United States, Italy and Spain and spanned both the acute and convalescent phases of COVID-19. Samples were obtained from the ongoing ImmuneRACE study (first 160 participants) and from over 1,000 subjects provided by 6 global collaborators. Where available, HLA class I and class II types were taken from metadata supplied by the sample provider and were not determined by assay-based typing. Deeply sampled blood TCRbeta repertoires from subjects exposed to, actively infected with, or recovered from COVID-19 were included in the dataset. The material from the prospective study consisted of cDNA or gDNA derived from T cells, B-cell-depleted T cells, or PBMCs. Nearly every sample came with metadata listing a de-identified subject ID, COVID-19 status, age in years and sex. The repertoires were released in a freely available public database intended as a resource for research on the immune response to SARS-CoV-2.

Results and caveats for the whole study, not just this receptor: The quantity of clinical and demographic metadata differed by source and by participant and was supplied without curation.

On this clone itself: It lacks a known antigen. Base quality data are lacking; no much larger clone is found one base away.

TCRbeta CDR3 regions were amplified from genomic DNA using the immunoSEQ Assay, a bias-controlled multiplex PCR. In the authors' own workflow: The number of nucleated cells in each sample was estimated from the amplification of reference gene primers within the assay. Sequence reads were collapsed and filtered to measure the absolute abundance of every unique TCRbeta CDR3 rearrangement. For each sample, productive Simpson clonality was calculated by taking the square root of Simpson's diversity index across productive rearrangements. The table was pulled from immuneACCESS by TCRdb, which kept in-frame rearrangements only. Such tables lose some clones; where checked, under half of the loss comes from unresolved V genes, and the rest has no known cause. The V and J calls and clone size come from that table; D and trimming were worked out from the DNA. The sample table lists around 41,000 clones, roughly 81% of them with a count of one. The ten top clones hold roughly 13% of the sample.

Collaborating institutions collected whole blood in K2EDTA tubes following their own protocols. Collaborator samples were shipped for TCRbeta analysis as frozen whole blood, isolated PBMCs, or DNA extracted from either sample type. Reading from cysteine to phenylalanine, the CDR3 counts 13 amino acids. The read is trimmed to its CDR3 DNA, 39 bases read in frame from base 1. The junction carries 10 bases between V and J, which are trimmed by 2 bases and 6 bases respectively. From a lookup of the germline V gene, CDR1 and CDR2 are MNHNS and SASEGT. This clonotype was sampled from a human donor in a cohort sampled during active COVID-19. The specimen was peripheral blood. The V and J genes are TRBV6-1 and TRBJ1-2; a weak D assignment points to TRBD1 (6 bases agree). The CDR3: CASSELAGDGYTF. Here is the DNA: TGTGCCAGCAGTGAATTGGCAGGGGATGGCTACACCTTC.